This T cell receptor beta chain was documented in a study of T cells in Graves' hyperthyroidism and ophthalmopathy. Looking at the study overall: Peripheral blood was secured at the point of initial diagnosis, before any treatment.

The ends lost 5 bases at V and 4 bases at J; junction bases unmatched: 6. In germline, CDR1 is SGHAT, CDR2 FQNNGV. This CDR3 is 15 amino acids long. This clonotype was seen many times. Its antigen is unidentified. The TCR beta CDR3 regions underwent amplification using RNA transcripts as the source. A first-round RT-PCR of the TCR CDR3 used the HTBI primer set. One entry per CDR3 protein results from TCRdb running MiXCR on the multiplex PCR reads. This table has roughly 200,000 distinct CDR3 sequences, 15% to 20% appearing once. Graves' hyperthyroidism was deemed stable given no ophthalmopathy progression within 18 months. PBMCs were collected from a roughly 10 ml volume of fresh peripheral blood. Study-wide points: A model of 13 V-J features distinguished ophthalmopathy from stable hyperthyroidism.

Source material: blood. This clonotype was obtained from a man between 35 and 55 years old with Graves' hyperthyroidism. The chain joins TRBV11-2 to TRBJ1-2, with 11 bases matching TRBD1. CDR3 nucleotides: TGTGCCAGCAGCGCGGACAGGGGGCCAATCTATGGCTACACCTTC. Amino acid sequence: CASSADRGPIYGYTF.